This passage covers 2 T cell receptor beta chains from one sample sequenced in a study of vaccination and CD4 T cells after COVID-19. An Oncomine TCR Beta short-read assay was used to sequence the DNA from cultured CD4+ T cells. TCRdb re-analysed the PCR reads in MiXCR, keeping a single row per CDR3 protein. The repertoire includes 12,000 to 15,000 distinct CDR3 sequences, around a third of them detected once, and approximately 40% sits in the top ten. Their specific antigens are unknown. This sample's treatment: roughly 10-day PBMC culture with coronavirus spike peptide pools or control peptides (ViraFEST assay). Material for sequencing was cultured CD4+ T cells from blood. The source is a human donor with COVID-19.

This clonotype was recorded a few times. This CDR3 reads CASSLWTRDSRYGYTF. The CDR3 DNA sequence: TGTGCCAGCAGCTTATGGACCAGGGACAGCCGCTATGGCTACACCTTC. This rearrangement joins TRBV11-2 to TRBJ1-2; TRBD1 matches at 7 bases. The CDR3 runs 16 residues. Germline CDR1 and CDR2: SGHAT and FQNNGV. The V gene end was trimmed by 2 bases and the J gene end by 4 bases; junction bases not matched to a gene: 10.

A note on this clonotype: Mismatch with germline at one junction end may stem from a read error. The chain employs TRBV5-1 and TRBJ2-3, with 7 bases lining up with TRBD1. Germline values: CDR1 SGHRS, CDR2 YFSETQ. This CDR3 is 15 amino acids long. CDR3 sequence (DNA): TGCGCCAGCAGCTTCGGACAGGCAAGCACAAATACGCAGTATTTT. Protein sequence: CASSFGQASTNTQYF.